A single sample gave rise to the 10 T cell receptor beta chains below, sequenced in a study of cytomegalovirus exposure and HLA in healthy donors. The PCR made use of 60 Vbeta and 13 Jbeta primers. Libraries were prepared by immunoSEQ multiplex PCR; TCRdb keeps only in-frame clonotypes and omits some of them. The data contain under 120,000 clones, 74% of them singletons. Material: PBMCs. Receptors originate from a man in his forties or fifties in good health and CMV-seropositive.

On this clone: This CDR3 is also generated by other DNA sequences in the sample. The chain uses TRBV15 and TRBJ1-2, with no clear D. The CDR3 covers 14 residues. Germline V gene lookup returns CDR1 LNHNV and CDR2 YYDKDF (reference sequence). V lost 0 bases, J lost 8 bases, and 13 bases lay in between. The CDR3 region has the DNA TGTGCCACCAGCAGAGATTCCACCGGAGGGGGCTACACCTTC. The encoded protein is CATSRDSTGGGYTF.

The count of this clone is one. The chain recombines TRBV11-2 with TRBJ1-2; 8 positions agree with TRBD1. The CDR3 is 16 residues long. V dropped 0 bases and J dropped 4; count of bases not matched to a gene: 7. CDR1 and CDR2 from the germline V gene are SGHAT and FQNNGV. The CDR3: CASSLDGGTGIYGYTF. DNA for the CDR3: TGTGCCAGCAGCTTAGATGGGGGGACAGGAATCTATGGCTACACCTTC.

DNA of the CDR3: TGCGCCAGCAGCTTCCAGGGTTGGGGAGATACGCAGTATTTT. Amino acids: CASSFQGWGDTQYF. The chain combines TRBV5-1 with TRBJ2-3, with a tentative D call TRBD1 (5 bases). The CDR3 spans 14 residues. The V end lost 2 bases, the J end lost 5 bases, and 12 bases lay between the germline ends. Germline CDR1 and CDR2: SGHRS and YFSETQ.

The chain combines TRBV7-3 with TRBJ1-1; 11 bases agree with TRBD1. The germline V gene has CDR1 SGHTA and CDR2 FQGTGA. With V trimmed by 5 bases and J by 8 bases, 7 bases remained unmatched. CDR3 length: 14 residues. In nucleotides, the CDR3 is TGTGCCAGCAGCCCAGGACAGGGGGCGAGGGAAGCTTTCTTT. Protein product: CASSPGQGAREAFF.

V gene TRBV25-1 combines with J gene TRBJ1-1; 8 bases are a match to TRBD1. The CDR3 has 13 residues. In germline, CDR1 is MGHDK, CDR2 SYGVNS. Losses at the gene ends were 8 bases for V and 4 bases for J; bases not matched to a gene: 6. The CDR3 region is CASHRGSGTEAFF. The CDR3 DNA is TGTGCCAGCCACAGGGGGTCCGGCACTGAAGCTTTCTTT.

The chain is built from TRBV19 and TRBJ2-2, with a weak D call TRBD2 (6 bases). The CDR3 loop spans 16 amino acids. CDR1 and CDR2 (germline): LNHDA, SQIVND (reference sequence). The V end was cut by 4 bases, the J end by 1 base, with 13 bases between. The DNA for the CDR3 is TGTGCCAGTAGTAGCGGGGCTAGCGTGAACACCGGGGAGCTGTTTTTT. It yields the protein CASSSGASVNTGELFF. Filled out from reference TRBV19 and TRBJ2-2, the complete variable domain reads DGGITQSPKYLFRKEGQNVTLSCEQNLNHDAMYWYRQDPGQGLRLIYYSQIVNDFQKGDIAEGYSVSREKKESFPLTVTSAQKNPTAFYLCASSSGASVNTGELFFGEGSRLTVL.

The chain employs TRBV11-1 and TRBJ2-4; 7 bases agree with TRBD1. V shed 1 base and J 8 bases; nucleotides not matched to a gene: 11. CDR3 length: 16 residues. CDR1 is SGHAT and CDR2 is FQDESV in the germline V gene (reference sequence). As DNA, the CDR3 is TGTGCCAGCAGCTTAGTAGGGGGCGTCGATATAGACATTCAGTACTTC. This codes for CASSLVGGVDIDIQYF.

The CDR3 nucleotides are TGTGCCAGCAGCCCCCTGGCTAGCGGGAGCCGCGGGGCGCAGTATTTT. It yields the protein CASSPLASGSRGAQYF. The chain couples TRBV7-3 to TRBJ2-3; 10 bases fit TRBD2. Germline V CDR1 and CDR2: SGHTA, FQGTGA. The CDR3 length is 16 residues. Trimming at V came to 5 bases and at J to 10 bases, leaving 15 bases not matched to a gene.

The chain combines TRBV2 with TRBJ2-5, with a weak D call TRBD1 (6 bases). The germline V and J ends were trimmed by 5 bases and 4 bases, with 11 bases remaining between them. This CDR3 is built from 13 residues. The V gene's germline CDR1 is SNHLY and CDR2 FYNNEI. The CDR3 loop is CASSYRALETQYF. CDR3 bases: TGTGCCAGCAGTTACAGGGCCTTAGAGACCCAGTACTTC.

The rearrangement links TRBV6-1 to TRBJ2-3, with D perhaps matching TRBD1 (6 bases). Trimming left V 8 bases short and J 3 bases short, with 18 bases between. This CDR3 region has 15 residues. Germline CDR1 MNHNS, CDR2 SASEGT. CDR3: CASSRPRGSTDTQYF. In DNA form, the CDR3 reads TGTGCCAGCTCCCGCCCCAGGGGTAGTACAGATACGCAGTATTTT.